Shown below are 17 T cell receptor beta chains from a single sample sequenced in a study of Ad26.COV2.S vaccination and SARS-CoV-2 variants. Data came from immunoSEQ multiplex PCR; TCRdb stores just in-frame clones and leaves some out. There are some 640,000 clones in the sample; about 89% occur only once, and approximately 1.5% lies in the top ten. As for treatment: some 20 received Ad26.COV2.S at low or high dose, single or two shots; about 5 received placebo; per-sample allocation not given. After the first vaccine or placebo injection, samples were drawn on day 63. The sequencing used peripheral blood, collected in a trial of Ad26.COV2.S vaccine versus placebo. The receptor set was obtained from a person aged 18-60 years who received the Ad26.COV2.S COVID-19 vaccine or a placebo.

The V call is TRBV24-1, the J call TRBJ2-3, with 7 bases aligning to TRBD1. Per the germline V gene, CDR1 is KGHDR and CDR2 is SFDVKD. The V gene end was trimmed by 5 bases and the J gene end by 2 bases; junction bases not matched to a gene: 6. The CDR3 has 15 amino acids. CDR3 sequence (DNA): TGTGCCACCAGTGTGGCAGGGGGATTCACAGATACGCAGTATTTT. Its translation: CATSVAGGFTDTQYF.

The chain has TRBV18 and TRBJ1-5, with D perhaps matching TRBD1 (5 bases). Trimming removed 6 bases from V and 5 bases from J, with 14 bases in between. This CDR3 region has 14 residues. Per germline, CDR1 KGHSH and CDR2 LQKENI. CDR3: CASSPGPSHQPQHF. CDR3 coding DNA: TGTGCCAGCTCGCCGGGACCGAGTCATCAGCCCCAGCATTTT. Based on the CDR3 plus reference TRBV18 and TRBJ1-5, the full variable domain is NAGVMQNPRHLVRRRGQEARLRCSPMKGHSHVYWYRQLPEEGLKFMVYLQKENIIDESGMPKERFSAEFPKEGPSILRIQQVVRGDSAAYFCASSPGPSHQPQHFGDGTRLSIL.

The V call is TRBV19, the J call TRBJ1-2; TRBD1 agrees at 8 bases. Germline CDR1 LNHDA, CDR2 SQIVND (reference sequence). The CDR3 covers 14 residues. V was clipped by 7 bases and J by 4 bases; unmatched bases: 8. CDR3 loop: CASNRQGRIYGYTF. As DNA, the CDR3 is TGTGCCAGTAACCGACAGGGGCGAATCTATGGCTACACCTTC.

The CDR3 bases are TGTGCCAGCAGCTCCGCGAAACAGGGGAACACTGAAGCTTTCTTT. Protein product: CASSSAKQGNTEAFF. The chain combines TRBV5-4 with TRBJ1-1; D is perhaps TRBD1 (6 bases). The CDR3 covers 15 residues. V was pared by 3 bases and J by 1 base, with 13 bases between. Looked up from germline, CDR1 is SGHNT and CDR2 is YYREEE (reference sequence).

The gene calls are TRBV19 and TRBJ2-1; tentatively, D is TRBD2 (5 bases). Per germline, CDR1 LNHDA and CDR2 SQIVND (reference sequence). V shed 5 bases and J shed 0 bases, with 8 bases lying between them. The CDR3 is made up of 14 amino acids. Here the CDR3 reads CASSYRDSYNEQFF. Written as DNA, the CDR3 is TGTGCCAGTAGTTATCGGGACTCCTACAATGAGCAGTTCTTC. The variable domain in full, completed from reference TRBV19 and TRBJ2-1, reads DGGITQSPKYLFRKEGQNVTLSCEQNLNHDAMYWYRQDPGQGLRLIYYSQIVNDFQKGDIAEGYSVSREKKESFPLTVTSAQKNPTAFYLCASSYRDSYNEQFFGPGTRLTVL.

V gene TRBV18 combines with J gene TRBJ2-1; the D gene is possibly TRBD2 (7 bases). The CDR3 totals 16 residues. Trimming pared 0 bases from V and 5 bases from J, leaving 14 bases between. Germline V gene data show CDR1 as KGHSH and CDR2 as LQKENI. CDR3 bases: TGTGCCAGCTCACCACCGGGTGGGGGGGCCAACAATGAGCAGTTCTTC. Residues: CASSPPGGGANNEQFF.

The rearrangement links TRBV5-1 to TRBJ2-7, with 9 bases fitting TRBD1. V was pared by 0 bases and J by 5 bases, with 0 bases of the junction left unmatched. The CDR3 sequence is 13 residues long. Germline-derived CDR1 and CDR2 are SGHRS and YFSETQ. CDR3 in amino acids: CASSLGDRDEQYF. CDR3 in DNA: TGCGCCAGCAGCTTGGGGGACAGGGACGAGCAGTACTTC.

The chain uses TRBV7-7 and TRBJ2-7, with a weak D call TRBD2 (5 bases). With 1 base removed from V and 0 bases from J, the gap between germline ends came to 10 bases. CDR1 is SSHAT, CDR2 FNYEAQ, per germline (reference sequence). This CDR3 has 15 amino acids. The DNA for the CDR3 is TGTGCCAGCAGCTTAGGGACGGGGAGCTCCTACGAGCAGTACTTC. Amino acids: CASSLGTGSSYEQYF.

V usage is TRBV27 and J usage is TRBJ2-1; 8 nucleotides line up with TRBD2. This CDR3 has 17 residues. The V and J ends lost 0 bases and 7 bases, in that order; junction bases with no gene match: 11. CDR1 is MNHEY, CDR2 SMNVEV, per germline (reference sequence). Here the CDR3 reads CASSLSTTGRARNEQFF. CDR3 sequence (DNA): TGTGCCAGCAGTTTATCGACTACCGGGAGGGCCAGGAATGAGCAGTTCTTC.

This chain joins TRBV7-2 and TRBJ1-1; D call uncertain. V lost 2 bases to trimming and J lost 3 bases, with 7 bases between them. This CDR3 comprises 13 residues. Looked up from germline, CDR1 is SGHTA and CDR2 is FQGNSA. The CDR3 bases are TGTGCCAGCAGCTTATCGCGGTACACTGAAGCTTTCTTT. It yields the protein CASSLSRYTEAFF. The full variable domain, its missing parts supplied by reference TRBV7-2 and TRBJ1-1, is GAGVSQSPSNKVTEKGKDVELRCDPISGHTALYWYRQSLGQGLEFLIYFQGNSAPDKSGLPSDRFSAERTGGSVSTLTIQRTQQEDSAVYLCASSLSRYTEAFFGQGTRLTVV.

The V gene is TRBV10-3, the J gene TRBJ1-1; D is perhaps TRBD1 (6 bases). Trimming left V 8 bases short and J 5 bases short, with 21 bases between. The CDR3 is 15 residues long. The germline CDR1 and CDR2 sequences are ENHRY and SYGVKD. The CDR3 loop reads CAIRKGTGAETEAFF. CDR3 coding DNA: TGTGCCATCCGGAAAGGAACGGGGGCAGAAACTGAAGCTTTCTTT.

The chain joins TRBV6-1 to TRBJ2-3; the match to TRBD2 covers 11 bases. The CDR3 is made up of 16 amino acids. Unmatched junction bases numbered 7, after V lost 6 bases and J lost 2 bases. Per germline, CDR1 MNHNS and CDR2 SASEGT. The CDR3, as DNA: TGTGCCAGCAGCGAACTAGCGGGGGAGCTCACAGATACGCAGTATTTT. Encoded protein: CASSELAGELTDTQYF.

The DNA of the CDR3 is TGTGCCAGCAGTGAACTTCCAGGGTTTGGCTACACCTTC. Protein product: CASSELPGFGYTF. The chain links TRBV2 to TRBJ1-2; D may be TRBD1 (5 bases). CDR3 length: 13 residues. V was trimmed by 2 bases and J by 7 bases, leaving 11 bases between them. Looked up from germline, CDR1 is SNHLY and CDR2 is FYNNEI.

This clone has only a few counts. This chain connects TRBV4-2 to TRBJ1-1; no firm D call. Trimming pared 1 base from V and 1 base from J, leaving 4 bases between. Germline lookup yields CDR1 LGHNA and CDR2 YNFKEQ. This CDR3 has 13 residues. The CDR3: CASSQGGNTEAFF. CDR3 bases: TGTGCCAGCAGCCAAGGGGGGAACACTGAAGCTTTCTTT.

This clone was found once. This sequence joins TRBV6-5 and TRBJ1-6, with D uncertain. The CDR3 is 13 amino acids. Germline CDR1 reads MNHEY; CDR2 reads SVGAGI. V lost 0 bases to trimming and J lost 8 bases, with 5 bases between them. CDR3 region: CASSYSKYSPLHF. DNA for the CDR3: TGTGCCAGCAGTTACTCGAAATATTCACCCCTCCACTTT.

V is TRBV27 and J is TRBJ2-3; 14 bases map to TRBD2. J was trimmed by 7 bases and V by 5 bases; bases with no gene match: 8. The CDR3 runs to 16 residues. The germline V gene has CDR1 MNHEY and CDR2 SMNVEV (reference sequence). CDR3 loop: CASSPLTSGGAYTQYF. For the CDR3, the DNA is TGTGCCAGCAGTCCACTGACTAGCGGGGGGGCCTATACGCAGTATTTT.

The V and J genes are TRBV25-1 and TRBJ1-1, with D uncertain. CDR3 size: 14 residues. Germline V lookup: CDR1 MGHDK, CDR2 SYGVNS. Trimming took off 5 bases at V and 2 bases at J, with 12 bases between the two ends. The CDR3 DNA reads TGTGCCAGCAGTCCCTCGGTGTTCAACACTGAAGCTTTCTTT. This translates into CASSPSVFNTEAFF.